This TCR beta chain was identified in a study of blood T cell repertoires in COVID-19. Whole-study context: The United States, Italy and Spain supplied acute and convalescent COVID-19 samples.

Germline V lookup: CDR1 SGHTA, CDR2 FQGNSA. V was pared by 1 base and J by 1 base, with 7 bases between. This CDR3 contains 14 residues. Authors' data handling: Using reference gene primer amplification, nucleated cell counts were estimated. Profiled with immunoSEQ multiplex PCR; TCRdb holds only in-frame clones, not every one. For V, J and clone size, that table is used; D and trimming come from the DNA. The sample lists more than 150,000 clones, roughly 81% seen once, with 10% to 15% in the top ten. This TCR was recovered from a woman older than 75 with COVID-19, enrolled during active disease. J is TRBJ1-1 and V is TRBV7-2, with D possibly TRBD1 on 5 matching bases. Sequences were obtained from peripheral blood. In nucleotides, the CDR3 is TGTGCCAGCAGCTTAGTCAGGGCGAACACTGAAGCTTTCTTT. It specifies CASSLVRANTEAFF.